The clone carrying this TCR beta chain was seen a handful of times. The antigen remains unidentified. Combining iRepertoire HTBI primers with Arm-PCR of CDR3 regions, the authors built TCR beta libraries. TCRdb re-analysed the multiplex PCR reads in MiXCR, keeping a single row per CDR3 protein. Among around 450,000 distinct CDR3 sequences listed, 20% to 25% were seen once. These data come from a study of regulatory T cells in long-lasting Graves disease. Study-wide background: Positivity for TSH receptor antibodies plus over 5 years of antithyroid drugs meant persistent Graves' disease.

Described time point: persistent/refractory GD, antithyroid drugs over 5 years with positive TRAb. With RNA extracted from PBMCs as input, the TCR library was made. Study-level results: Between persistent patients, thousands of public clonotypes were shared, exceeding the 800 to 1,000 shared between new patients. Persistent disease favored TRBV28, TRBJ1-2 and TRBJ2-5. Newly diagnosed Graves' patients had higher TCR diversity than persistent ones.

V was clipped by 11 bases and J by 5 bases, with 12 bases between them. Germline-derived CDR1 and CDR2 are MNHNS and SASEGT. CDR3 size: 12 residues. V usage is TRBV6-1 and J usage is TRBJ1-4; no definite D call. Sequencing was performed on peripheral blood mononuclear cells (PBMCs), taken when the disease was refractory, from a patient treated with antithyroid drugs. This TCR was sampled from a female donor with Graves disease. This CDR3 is CAGRGGNEKLFF. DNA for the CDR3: TGTGCCGGTCGCGGCGGGAATGAAAAACTGTTTTTT.